Listed here is a single T cell receptor (beta chain). Its antigen is currently unknown. The sample belongs to a study of identical twins. Carrying unique molecular identifiers, the cDNA also gained a universal primer site through template switching. TCRdb analysed the 5' RACE reads with MiXCR anew, one entry per CDR3 protein. The sample consists of some 1,600,000 distinct CDR3 sequences, less than 40% of them appearing once. Germline CDR1 and CDR2: DFQATT and SNEGSKA (reference sequence). The ends lost 1 base at V and 1 base at J; junction bases unmatched: 5. The CDR3 runs 17 residues. Study-wide results and caveats: Out-of-frame alpha sequences shared between twins exhibited an excess of low generation probability. Cord blood's abundant beta clonotypes had fewer insertions, unlike memory repertoires.

The sequencing input was cord blood. This chain uses TRBV20-1 with TRBJ2-4; 12 bases are a match to TRBD2. This TCR was recovered from a newborn girl in good health. DNA for the CDR3: TGCAGTGCTAGAGGGACTAGCGGGGAAGAGGCCAAAAACATTCAGTACTTC. Protein: CSARGTSGEEAKNIQYF.